This entry is about one T cell receptor (beta chain). These data belong to a study of T cells in Graves' hyperthyroidism and ophthalmopathy. Study information: Specimen type is peripheral blood, collected at initial diagnosis prior to any treatment.

It was RNA transcripts that yielded the amplified TCR beta CDR3 regions. The HTBI primer set drove a first-round RT-PCR of the TCR CDR3. TCRdb redid the calling of the multiplex PCR reads with MiXCR, one entry per CDR3 protein. Here the sample spans 450,000 to 600,000 distinct CDR3 sequences, around 15% being singletons. Exclusions: uncontrolled infection, other autoimmune disease, pregnancy, lactation. Based on clinical symptoms, serum thyroxine and TRAb, thyroid ultrasound and orbital computed tomography, diagnoses were reached. This receptor was obtained from a woman in her thirties or forties with Graves' hyperthyroidism. The sample taken for sequencing was blood.

DNA for the CDR3: TGCGCCAGCAGCCAAGATTCGAGGACAGGGGGCGCGGGCGGCTACACCTTC. Residues: CASSQDSRTGGAGGYTF. The chain has TRBV4-1 and TRBJ1-2; 11 bases match TRBD1. The CDR3 contains 17 residues. Germline CDR1 reads MGHRA; CDR2 reads YSYEKL. The ends lost 0 bases at V and 8 bases at J; junction bases unmatched: 11.